The rows below give T cell receptor beta chains drawn from one sample of a study of blood T cell repertoires in COVID-19. The protocol was immunoSEQ multiplex PCR, while the TCRdb copy is restricted to in-frame clones and leaves out a portion. The sample holds about 200,000 clones, more than 80% seen once. Sequencing was done on a sample of PBMCs or T cells enriched from blood (not recorded which). The origin of the receptors is a woman under 30 who had recovered from COVID-19. The CDR3 runs from the conserved cysteine through the conserved F or W. The D gene is left open where the match is weak. A row's size may be missing; if present it is once, few, many or a size class.

J	size	length	D	V	DNA	CDR3
TRBJ1-1	.	15	TRBD1	TRBV9	TGTGCCAGCAGCGCACCGGACAGGGTGAACACTGAAGCTTTCTTT	CASSAPDRVNTEAFF
TRBJ2-3	.	15	TRBD1	TRBV28	TGTGCCAGCAGTAGACCGGGACAGGGCACAGATACGCAGTATTTT	CASSRPGQGTDTQYF
TRBJ2-3	once	13	TRBD1	TRBV12-3/TRBV12-4	TGTGCCAGCCGGCAGGGGGCGTCAGATACGCAGTATTTT	CASRQGASDTQYF
TRBJ2-1	.	16	.	TRBV19	TGTGCCAGTAGTATCCCGCGGACAGCCGCTTCGGGTGAGCAGTTCTTC	CASSIPRTAASGEQFF
TRBJ1-1	few	15	TRBD1	TRBV27	TGTGCCAGCAGGCGACAGGGACAGATTTACACTGAAGCTTTCTTT	CASRRQGQIYTEAFF
TRBJ2-7	.	14	.	TRBV5-1	TGCGCCAGCAGCACCCCCGGGCCCGAGGGAGAGCAGTACTTC	CASSTPGPEGEQYF
TRBJ1-6	.	19	.	TRBV3-1/TRBV3-2	TGTGCCAGCAGCCAAGTGGTCCCGGGACAAATACTGAGGCCTTCACCCCTCCACTTT	CASSQVVPGQILRPSPLHF
TRBJ1-1	.	11	TRBD1	TRBV29-1	TGCAGCGTTCAGGGGGCTACTGAAGCTTTCTTT	CSVQGATEAFF
TRBJ2-7	.	14	TRBD2	TRBV2	TGTGCCAGCAGTGTCGTTAGCGGGGGGGGAGAGCAGTACTTC	CASSVVSGGGEQYF
TRBJ2-2	.	13	.	TRBV21-1	TGTGCCAGCCACCCCAAGAGCCCCGGGGAGCTGTTTTTT	CASHPKSPGELFF
TRBJ1-4	.	17	.	TRBV5-5	TGTGCCAGCAGCTTGGCCACAGGGCGGGTCGCTAATGAAAAACTGTTTTTT	CASSLATGRVANEKLFF
TRBJ2-7	.	14	.	TRBV3-1/TRBV3-2	TGTGCCAGCAGCCAAGTGCTCCTAGCCACCGAGCAGTACTTC	CASSQVLLATEQYF
TRBJ1-4	.	14	.	TRBV19	TGTGCCAGTAGTATCCCCAGGGAGGCGGAAAAACTGTTTTTT	CASSIPREAEKLFF
TRBJ2-7	.	12	.	TRBV5-5	TGTGCCAGCAGCTTGGGCTACTACGAGCAGTACTTC	CASSLGYYEQYF
TRBJ1-1	.	14	TRBD1	TRBV7-9	TGTGCCAGCAGCCTTCAGGGGGGGAACACTGAAGCTTTCTTT	CASSLQGGNTEAFF
TRBJ2-6	.	18	.	TRBV15	TGTGCCACCAGCAGAGATCCCGGACACTACTCTGGGGCCAACGTCCTGACTTTC	CATSRDPGHYSGANVLTF
TRBJ2-3	.	14	.	TRBV28	TGTGCCAGCAGTTTCGATGAGGGCACAGATACGCAGTATTTT	CASSFDEGTDTQYF
TRBJ2-2	.	17	TRBD2	TRBV9	TGTGCCAGCAGCGTTTTAGCGGGGGGGATGGTAACCGGGGAGCTGTTTTTT	CASSVLAGGMVTGELFF
TRBJ2-4	.	17	TRBD2	TRBV7-9	TGTGCCAGCAGCTTTAATATAGCGGGGGCGGCCAAAAACATTCAGTACTTC	CASSFNIAGAAKNIQYF
TRBJ2-5	.	12	TRBD1	TRBV2	TGTGCCGGCGGACAGGGCCAAGAGACCCAGTACTTC	CAGGQGQETQYF
TRBJ2-3	many	14	.	TRBV6-4	TGTGCCAGCAGTGAGACTGGAGCGGTAGATACGCAGTATTTT	CASSETGAVDTQYF
TRBJ2-3	.	15	.	TRBV20-1	TGCAGTGCTAGTAACAGGCAGGGTCCCACAGATACGCAGTATTTT	CSASNRQGPTDTQYF
TRBJ1-1	.	14	.	TRBV10-3	TGTGCCATCAGACAGGCAGGTGCGAACACTGAAGCTTTCTTT	CAIRQAGANTEAFF
TRBJ2-7	.	17	TRBD2	TRBV18	TGTGCCAGCTCACCCCTTGAAGCGGGGGCCAACCCGGGGGAGCAGTACTTC	CASSPLEAGANPGEQYF
TRBJ1-2	.	15	TRBD1	TRBV9	TGTGCCAGCAGCGTAGGGGGGACAGCCCTCTATGGCTACACCTTC	CASSVGGTALYGYTF
TRBJ1-4	.	15	TRBD1	TRBV5-4	TGTGCCAGCAGCTCCCGACAGGGAGTAGGTGAAAAACTGTTTTTT	CASSSRQGVGEKLFF
TRBJ2-5	.	13	.	TRBV12-3/TRBV12-4	TGTGCCAGCAGCCAAACAGAGAAAGAGACCCAGTACTTC	CASSQTEKETQYF
TRBJ2-7	.	18	TRBD2	TRBV18	TGTGCCAGCTCACCACGACTAGCGGGGGGAGCCGACACCTCCGAGCAGTACTTC	CASSPRLAGGADTSEQYF
TRBJ2-2	.	14	.	TRBV4-2	TGTGCCAGCAGCCAAGCATCGAACACCGGGGAGCTGTTTTTT	CASSQASNTGELFF
TRBJ2-3	.	22	.	TRBV9	TGTGCCAGCAGCGTAGAGGCGGATCCCCGCGGGGGAGGGACAAGTAGCGCAGATACGCAGTATTTT	CASSVEADPRGGGTSSADTQYF
TRBJ1-1	.	13	.	TRBV10-3	TGTGCCCTGACGGCGGGGCAGAACACTGAAGCTTTCTTT	CALTAGQNTEAFF
TRBJ2-7	once	17	.	TRBV21-1	TGTGCCAGCAGCAAAGCCGCTAGCGGGGGGGCCGTCTACGAGCAGTACTTC	CASSKAASGGAVYEQYF
TRBJ2-3	.	14	.	TRBV19	TGTGCCAGTGGGGCGGCTACTAGCACAGATACGCAGTATTTT	CASGAATSTDTQYF
TRBJ2-7	.	10	.	TRBV6-5	TGTGCCACTACCCGAGTGGAGCAGTACTTC	CATTRVEQYF
TRBJ1-1	.	14	.	TRBV6-5	TGTGCCAGCATCCTAGGGGCCAGGAACACTGAAGCTTTCTTT	CASILGARNTEAFF
TRBJ2-2	.	15	.	TRBV28	TGTGCCAGCAGACACTCGCGGGGAGGCACCGGGGAGCTGTTTTTT	CASRHSRGGTGELFF
TRBJ1-3	.	18	TRBD1	TRBV4-2	TGTGCCAGCAGCCAAGACCCAACAGGGGACTTCTCTGGAAACACCATATATTTT	CASSQDPTGDFSGNTIYF
TRBJ2-1	.	15	TRBD1	TRBV5-1	TGCGCCAGCAGCCCCGAAGACAGGGCAAACAATGAGCAGTTCTTC	CASSPEDRANNEQFF
TRBJ2-7	.	13	.	TRBV3-1/TRBV3-2	TGTGCCAGCAGCCAAATACCGGGGGTAAGGGTGTACTTC	CASSQIPGVRVYF
TRBJ1-5	.	14	TRBD1	TRBV28	TGTGCCAGCAGTCTTCGACAGGGTATAAAGCCCCAGCATTTT	CASSLRQGIKPQHF
TRBJ2-1	.	14	.	TRBV28	TGTGCCAGCAGTTACCTAACAGGCCCCAATGAGCAGTTCTTC	CASSYLTGPNEQFF
TRBJ1-1	.	13	.	TRBV27	TGTGCCAGCAGTGATGGGAGGTCCACTGAAGCTTTCTTT	CASSDGRSTEAFF
TRBJ2-5	.	15	TRBD2	TRBV9	TGTGCCAGCAGCGTTCGACGGGGGGGCGGAGAGACCCAGTACTTC	CASSVRRGGGETQYF
TRBJ1-1	.	16	TRBD1	TRBV5-1	TGCGCCAGCCTGGAGGGGACAGGGGGAATGAACACTGAAGCTTTCTTT	CASLEGTGGMNTEAFF
TRBJ2-7	.	14	.	TRBV18	TGTGCCAGCTCACCAACTGACAGGTTCTACGAGCAGTACTTC	CASSPTDRFYEQYF
TRBJ2-1	.	17	TRBD2	TRBV3-1/TRBV3-2	TGTGCCAGCAGCCAAGACCCAGGGGCTAGCGGGGACAATGAGCAGTTCTTC	CASSQDPGASGDNEQFF
TRBJ2-1	.	15	TRBD1	TRBV27	TGTGCCAGCAGCCGGACAGGGGGCCGGTACAATGAGCAGTTCTTC	CASSRTGGRYNEQFF
TRBJ2-3	.	15	TRBD2	TRBV5-1	TGCGCCAGCAGCTTCTCAGCTAGCGGGGCAGATACGCAGTATTTT	CASSFSASGADTQYF
TRBJ1-2	.	16	.	TRBV28	TGTGCCAGCAGTTTATTAAGGACAGTCTTTGACTATGGCTACACCTTC	CASSLLRTVFDYGYTF
TRBJ2-3	.	14	.	TRBV29-1	TGCAGCGCCCGAGGGTGGGGGGGCACAGATACGCAGTATTTT	CSARGWGGTDTQYF
TRBJ2-5	.	11	.	TRBV20-1	TGCAGTGGGGAGGGGGGAGAGACCCAGTACTTC	CSGEGGETQYF
TRBJ1-2	.	13	.	TRBV24-1	TGTGCCACCAGTGACAGTTACACCTATGGCTACACCTTC	CATSDSYTYGYTF
TRBJ1-1	once	13	.	TRBV6-5	TGTGCCAGCAACCCAGGGTTAGGTACTGAAGCTTTCTTT	CASNPGLGTEAFF
TRBJ1-3	.	15	.	TRBV27	TGTGCCAGCAGTTTATCCGCAGGTTCTGGAAACACCATATATTTT	CASSLSAGSGNTIYF
TRBJ1-3	.	16	.	TRBV28	TGTGCCAGCAATCCGACAGGCAAGGGCCCTGGAAACACCATATATTTT	CASNPTGKGPGNTIYF
TRBJ2-3	.	15	.	TRBV27	TGTGCCAGCGCTGTTTCGCAACTAGCTGGAGATACGCAGTATTTT	CASAVSQLAGDTQYF
TRBJ1-4	.	13	.	TRBV12-2	TGTGCAAGTCGCTTAGCCCCGTCTGAAAAACTGTTTTTT	CASRLAPSEKLFF
TRBJ1-6	few	15	.	TRBV6-5	TGTGCCAGCAGTTACTCTAACGGGGGTGGCTCACCCCTCCACTTT	CASSYSNGGGSPLHF
TRBJ2-2	.	14	.	TRBV3-1/TRBV3-2	TGTGCCAGCTGCACCCGGGCTAGCCCCGGGGAGCTGTTTTTT	CASCTRASPGELFF